These 29 T cell receptor beta chains came from one sample sequenced in a study of regulatory T cells in long-lasting Graves disease. TCR beta libraries were built with iRepertoire HTBI primers and Arm-PCR of CDR3 regions. Each CDR3 protein is one row after TCRdb ran MiXCR on the multiplex PCR reads. The sample includes 500,000 or so distinct CDR3 sequences, 15% to 20% of them seen just once. Time point: newly diagnosed GD, antithyroid drugs for less than 3 months. RNA extracted from PBMCs served as the sequencing template. The sample also formed part of further work on T cells in Graves' hyperthyroidism and ophthalmopathy.

The sample consisted of peripheral blood mononuclear cells (PBMCs), taken at new diagnosis, from a patient treated with antithyroid drugs. These receptors originate from a woman aged 35-65 years with Graves disease.

The chain's CDR3 is CASSIRQSQWYGYTF. In DNA form, the CDR3 reads TGTGCCAGTAGTATACGGCAGTCACAGTGGTATGGCTACACCTTC. V usage is TRBV19 and J usage is TRBJ1-2; no clear D. Trimming shortened V by 2 bases and J by 5 bases, and 15 bases separated the two germline ends. Germline CDR1 LNHDA, CDR2 SQIVND (reference sequence). The length of the CDR3 is 15 residues.

This clonotype was seen only a few times. The gene calls are TRBV30 and TRBJ1-3; 9 bases fit TRBD1. CDR1 is GTSNPN, CDR2 SVGIG, per germline (reference sequence). J was trimmed by 0 bases and V by 7 bases; bases with no gene match: 4. The CDR3 has 14 amino acids. In nucleotides, the CDR3 is TGTGCCTACGGACAGGGGCTCTCTGGAAACACCATATATTTT. It codes for CAYGQGLSGNTIYF.

The rearrangement uses TRBV19 and TRBJ2-3, with D perhaps TRBD1 (5 bases). The DNA end favors TRBJ2-1, so the J call may be wrong. The CDR3 spans 12 residues. Germline V CDR1 and CDR2: LNHDA, SQIVND (reference sequence). The CDR3 region is CASRADSNEQFF. The CDR3 DNA reads as TGTGCCAGTAGAGCTGACAGTAATGAGCAGTTCTTC.

This clonotype was observed at least ten times. The chain carries TRBV11-2 and TRBJ2-1, with D possibly TRBD1 on 6 matching bases. Per the germline V gene, CDR1 is SGHAT and CDR2 is FQNNGV. V was pared by 4 bases and J by 9 bases, with 10 bases between. This CDR3 region has 12 residues. CDR3 sequence reads: CASSSTGIEQFF. In DNA form, the CDR3 reads TGTGCCAGCAGCTCAACAGGGATTGAGCAGTTCTTC.

This clonotype was counted at least ten times. One junction end disagrees with the germline gene, perhaps due to a read error. V gene TRBV7-2 combines with J gene TRBJ2-6, with 9 bases lining up with TRBD1. Germline CDR1 and CDR2: SGHTA and FQGNSA. This CDR3 has 17 residues. CDR3 sequence: CASRLGQGRSGANVLTF. In DNA, the CDR3 is TGTGCCAGCAGATTAGGACAGGGGAGGTCTGGGGCCAACGTCCTGACTTTC.

The CDR3 spells CASSSIKDSEQYF. The CDR3 nucleotides are TGTGCCAGCAGCTCCATAAAGGACAGCGAGCAGTACTTC. V usage is TRBV11-2 and J usage is TRBJ2-7; D possibly corresponds to TRBD1 (6 bases). Trimming cost V 4 bases and J 6 bases, with 13 bases left between them. Germline lookup yields CDR1 SGHAT and CDR2 FQNNGV. The CDR3 sequence is 13 residues long.

In its sample, this clonotype was seen many times. This sequence joins TRBV3-1 and TRBJ2-7; 10 nucleotides match TRBD1. Germline CDR1 is LGHDT and CDR2 is YNNKEL (reference sequence). The CDR3 is 15 amino acids. Germline trimming cut 4 bases from V and 1 base from J; bases unmatched to any gene: 4. The CDR3 reads CASSPGTGASYEQYF. CDR3 nucleotides: TGTGCCAGCAGCCCGGGGACAGGGGCATCCTACGAGCAGTACTTC.

This chain joins TRBV15 and TRBJ2-7; 7 bases line up with TRBD1. The CDR3 runs to 16 residues. CDR1 LNHNV and CDR2 YYDKDF come from the germline V gene (reference sequence). The V and J ends lost 0 bases and 5 bases, in that order; junction bases with no gene match: 10. Here the CDR3 reads CATSRDRAGGFDEQYF. The CDR3 coding sequence is TGTGCCACCAGCAGAGATCGGGCAGGGGGATTCGACGAGCAGTACTTC. Supplemented by reference TRBV15 and TRBJ2-7, the full variable domain reads DAMVIQNPRYQVTQFGKPVTLSCSQTLNHNVMYWYQQKSSQAPKLLFHYYDKDFNNEADTPDNFQSRRPNTSFCFLDIRSPGLGDTAMYLCATSRDRAGGFDEQYFGPGTRLTVT.

CDR3: CASSASQGVQPQHF. Here the CDR3 DNA reads TGTGCCAGCAGCGCGTCGCAGGGGGTTCAGCCCCAGCATTTT. J is TRBJ1-5 and V is TRBV12-3 or TRBV12-4, with 7 bases aligning to TRBD1. The CDR3 length is 14 residues. V dropped 6 bases and J dropped 6; count of bases not matched to a gene: 8.

The gene calls are TRBV14 and TRBJ2-4; no firm D call. Germline V lookup: CDR1 SGHDN, CDR2 FVKESK. The ends were cut back, 4 bases at V and 2 bases at J, with 6 bases in the middle. The CDR3 is 13 residues long. In DNA form, the CDR3 reads TGTGCCAGCAGCCCGCAAACCAAAAACATTCAGTACTTC. It yields the protein CASSPQTKNIQYF.

This clonotype has a count of ten or more. The V gene is TRBV2, the J gene TRBJ2-1, with 8 bases matching TRBD2. This CDR3 is built from 15 residues. Trimming at V came to 6 bases and at J to 4 bases, leaving 8 bases not matched to a gene. Germline lookup yields CDR1 SNHLY and CDR2 FYNNEI. The CDR3 nucleotides are TGTGCCAGCAGCAGACGGGGGGGCTTTTACAATGAGCAGTTCTTC. Protein product: CASSRRGGFYNEQFF. The full variable domain, completed using reference TRBV2 and TRBJ2-1, is EPEVTQTPSHQVTQMGQEVILRCVPISNHLYFYWYRQILGQKVEFLVSFYNNEISEKSEIFDDQFSVERPDGSNFTLKIRSTKLEDSAMYFCASSRRGGFYNEQFFGPGTRLTVL.

This clonotype came up a few times. The CDR3 spells CASRSPRGLSEQFF. The CDR3 nucleotides are TGTGCCAGCAGGAGCCCGCGGGGGCTGAGTGAGCAGTTCTTC. The chain employs TRBV2 and TRBJ2-1; D may be TRBD2 (7 bases). From germline, CDR1 is SNHLY and CDR2 FYNNEI. The CDR3 runs 14 residues. Trimming took off 6 bases at V and 9 bases at J, with 18 bases between the two ends.

The V gene is TRBV5-4, the J gene TRBJ2-4; 10 bases are a match to TRBD2. Trimming took 4 bases from V and 9 from J; bases not matched to a gene: 10. The CDR3 length is 15 residues. The germline gives CDR1 SGHNT, CDR2 YYREEE (reference sequence). This CDR3 is CASSTGAGGPGIQYF. The CDR3, as DNA: TGTGCCAGCAGCACCGGAGCGGGGGGGCCGGGCATTCAGTACTTC.

This clonotype occurred many times. This sequence joins TRBV20-1 and TRBJ1-2, with 9 nucleotides matching TRBD1. Germline V gene sequence: CDR1 DFQATT, CDR2 SNEGSKA (reference sequence). The CDR3 contains 14 residues. Unmatched junction bases numbered 10, after V lost 5 bases and J lost 6 bases. The DNA of the CDR3 is TGCAGTGCTCCCCTCCGGGGACAGGGAGATGGCTACACCTTC. As protein: CSAPLRGQGDGYTF.

The V call is TRBV6-1, the J call TRBJ1-5; 7 bases are a match to TRBD1. This CDR3 has 15 amino acids. Trimming took 6 bases from V and 4 from J; bases not matched to a gene: 9. Germline-derived CDR1 and CDR2 are MNHNS and SASEGT. CDR3 in amino acids: CASRRDRGPNQPQHF. CDR3 in DNA: TGTGCCAGCAGGAGGGACAGAGGACCAAATCAGCCCCAGCATTTT.

A few counts support this clonotype. V usage is TRBV30 and J usage is TRBJ2-7; 8 positions agree with TRBD1. CDR1 is GTSNPN, CDR2 SVGIG, per germline (reference sequence). The CDR3 is made up of 15 amino acids. The ends lost 2 bases at V and 7 bases at J; junction bases unmatched: 13. The CDR3 loop reads CAWSRRTGRLREQYF. The CDR3 DNA is TGTGCCTGGAGTAGGCGGACAGGGAGACTAAGGGAGCAGTACTTC.

The rearrangement links TRBV20-1 to TRBJ1-2, with D hard to call. CDR3 length: 12 amino acids. The V end was cut by 3 bases, the J end by 10 bases, with 15 bases between. CDR1 is DFQATT and CDR2 is SNEGSKA in the germline V gene (reference sequence). The CDR3 nucleotides are TGCAGTGCTAGCGAGGCAGTTCTGCACTACACCTTC. Protein sequence: CSASEAVLHYTF.

This clonotype was picked up many times. The rearrangement uses TRBV10-1 and TRBJ2-2; D is unclear. Trimming stripped 2 bases from V and 5 bases from J, with 9 bases between. There are 14 residues in the CDR3. Germline V gives CDR1 WNHNN, CDR2 SYGVQD (reference sequence). The CDR3 coding sequence is TGCGCCAGCAGTGAGAGGCCAAATACCGGGGAGCTGTTTTTT. Its protein is CASSERPNTGELFF.

In this sample, this clonotype turned up many times. The CDR3 DNA reads TGCGCCAGCAGTGAGTCGGGACTAGCGGGGGGGCCCGATACGCAGTATTTT. It codes for CASSESGLAGGPDTQYF. The chain couples TRBV10-1 to TRBJ2-3, with 16 bases fitting TRBD2. CDR1 and CDR2 (germline): WNHNN, SYGVQD (reference sequence). The J segment lost 6 bases and the V segment lost 0 bases, leaving 3 bases of the junction unmatched. The CDR3 has 17 amino acids.

As for this clonotype: A clone one base away is much larger, so this may be a read error. The V and J genes are TRBV2 and TRBJ2-2; TRBD1 matches at 8 bases. Germline V CDR1 and CDR2: SNHLY, FYNNEI. CDR3 length: 16 residues. Trimming took 4 bases from V and 7 from J; bases not matched to a gene: 11. The CDR3 DNA sequence: TGTGCCAGCAGTGGGGGGGACAGGCTCCACGACGGGGAGCTGTTTTTT. It specifies CASSGGDRLHDGELFF. The full variable domain, with the rest looked up from reference TRBV2 and TRBJ2-2, is EPEVTQTPSHQVTQMGQEVILRCVPISNHLYFYWYRQILGQKVEFLVSFYNNEISEKSEIFDDQFSVERPDGSNFTLKIRSTKLEDSAMYFCASSGGDRLHDGELFFGEGSRLTVL.

This clonotype has at least ten counts. V usage is TRBV11-3 and J usage is TRBJ1-1, with D unresolved. V dropped 5 bases and J dropped 0 bases, with 7 bases sitting between them. CDR3 size: 13 residues. The germline V gene has CDR1 SGHNT and CDR2 YENEEA. The DNA of the CDR3 is TGTGCCAGCAGCGACGGGATGAACACTGAAGCTTTCTTT. It specifies CASSDGMNTEAFF.

There are many counts of this clonotype. The J gene is TRBJ2-1, the V gene TRBV2; D remains unclear. Looked up from germline, CDR1 is SNHLY and CDR2 is FYNNEI. Trimming shortened V by 0 bases and J by 0 bases, and 3 bases separated the two germline ends. This CDR3 is built from 14 residues. As DNA, the CDR3 is TGTGCCAGCAGTGAAGCGAGCTCCTACAATGAGCAGTTCTTC. Protein product: CASSEASSYNEQFF.

This clonotype was detected many times. This rearrangement joins TRBV18 to TRBJ1-3; D gene uncertain. The CDR3 runs 16 residues. Germline V gene data show CDR1 as KGHSH and CDR2 as LQKENI. Trimming stripped 3 bases from V and 0 bases from J, with 12 bases between. The CDR3 sequence is CASSPLDGNSGNTIYF. As DNA, the CDR3 is TGTGCCAGCTCACCCCTGGACGGGAACTCTGGAAACACCATATATTTT.

J is TRBJ2-7 and V is TRBV20-1; TRBD1 agrees at 7 bases. CDR3 length: 17 amino acids. Trimming cost V 5 bases and J 3 bases; bases outside gene matches: 19. CDR1 and CDR2 from the germline V gene are DFQATT and SNEGSKA (reference sequence). CDR3: CSAGSGTAQQDGYEQYF. CDR3 DNA: TGCAGTGCTGGATCCGGGACAGCACAACAGGACGGCTACGAGCAGTACTTC.

Ten or more counts support this clonotype. This chain connects TRBV28 to TRBJ1-5; D possibly corresponds to TRBD1 (6 bases). Germline V gene sequence: CDR1 MDHEN, CDR2 SYDVKM. CDR3 length: 16 residues. V lost 5 bases and J lost 2, with 16 bases in between. CDR3 nucleotides: TGTGCCAGCAGTGATAGGGGAGGGGGGGGCAATCAGCCCCAGCATTTT. Protein product: CASSDRGGGGNQPQHF. Drawing the rest from reference TRBV28 and TRBJ1-5, the complete variable domain is DVKVTQSSRYLVKRTGEKVFLECVQDMDHENMFWYRQDPGLGLRLIYFSYDVKMKEKGDIPEGYSVSREKKERFSLILESASTNQTSMYLCASSDRGGGGNQPQHFGDGTRLSIL.

J is TRBJ2-7 and V is TRBV5-4; TRBD2 agrees at 8 bases. The CDR3 loop spans 15 amino acids. The V segment lost 4 bases and the J segment 2 bases; nucleotides outside the gene matches: 8. Germline values: CDR1 SGHNT, CDR2 YYREEE (reference sequence). The CDR3 spells CASSPGGTKAYEQYF. The CDR3 DNA is TGTGCCAGCAGCCCGGGGGGGACGAAGGCCTACGAGCAGTACTTC. The variable domain in full, completed from reference TRBV5-4 and TRBJ2-7, reads ETGVTQSPTHLIKTRGQQVTLRCSSQSGHNTVSWYQQALGQGPQFIFQYYREEENGRGNFPPRFSGLQFPNYSSELNVNALELDDSALYLCASSPGGTKAYEQYFGPGTRLTVT.

The table lists this clonotype with many counts. The CDR3, as DNA: TGTGCCAGCAATAGGGGGCTCGCTGAAGCTTTCTTT. Protein product: CASNRGLAEAFF. The chain uses TRBV6-1 and TRBJ1-1, with TRBD1 matching over 7 bases. Trimming removed 7 bases from V and 6 bases from J; junction bases left unmatched: 5. Germline CDR1 and CDR2: MNHNS and SASEGT. The CDR3 has 12 residues.

This chain uses TRBV9 with TRBJ1-2, with D tentatively TRBD1 (5 bases). Germline values: CDR1 SGDLS, CDR2 YYNGEE. The CDR3 totals 16 residues. V gave up 6 bases and J gave up 8 bases, with 26 bases separating them. CDR3 region: CASTLSPRQGLSGYTF. The CDR3 coding sequence is TGTGCCAGCACCCTTTCTCCGAGGCAGGGACTGTCGGGCTACACCTTC.

This chain connects TRBV29-1 to TRBJ1-1, with no clear D. Trimming pared 5 bases from V and 10 bases from J, leaving 5 bases between. Per the germline V gene, CDR1 is SQVTM and CDR2 is ANQGSEA. The CDR3 length is 8 residues. The CDR3 loop reads CSVYGAFF. The CDR3 nucleotides are TGCAGCGTTTACGGAGCTTTCTTT.